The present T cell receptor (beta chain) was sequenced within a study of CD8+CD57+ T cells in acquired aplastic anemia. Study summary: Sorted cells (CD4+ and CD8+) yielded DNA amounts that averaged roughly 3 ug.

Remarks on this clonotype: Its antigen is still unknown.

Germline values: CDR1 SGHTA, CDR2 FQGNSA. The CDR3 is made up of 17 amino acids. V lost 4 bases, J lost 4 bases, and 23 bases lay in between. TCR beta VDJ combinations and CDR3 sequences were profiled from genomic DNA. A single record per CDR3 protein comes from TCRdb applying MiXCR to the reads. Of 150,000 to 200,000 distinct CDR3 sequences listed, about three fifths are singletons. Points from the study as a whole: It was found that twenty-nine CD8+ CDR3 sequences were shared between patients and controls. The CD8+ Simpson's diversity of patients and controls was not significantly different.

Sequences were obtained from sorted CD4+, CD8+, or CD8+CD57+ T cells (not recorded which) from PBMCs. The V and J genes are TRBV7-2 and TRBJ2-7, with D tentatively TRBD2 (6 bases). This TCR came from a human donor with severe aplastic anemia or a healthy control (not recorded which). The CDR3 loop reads CASSSRTNRRGIYEQYF. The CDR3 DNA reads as TGTGCCAGCAGCTCAAGGACGAATCGGCGGGGAATTTACGAGCAGTACTTC.